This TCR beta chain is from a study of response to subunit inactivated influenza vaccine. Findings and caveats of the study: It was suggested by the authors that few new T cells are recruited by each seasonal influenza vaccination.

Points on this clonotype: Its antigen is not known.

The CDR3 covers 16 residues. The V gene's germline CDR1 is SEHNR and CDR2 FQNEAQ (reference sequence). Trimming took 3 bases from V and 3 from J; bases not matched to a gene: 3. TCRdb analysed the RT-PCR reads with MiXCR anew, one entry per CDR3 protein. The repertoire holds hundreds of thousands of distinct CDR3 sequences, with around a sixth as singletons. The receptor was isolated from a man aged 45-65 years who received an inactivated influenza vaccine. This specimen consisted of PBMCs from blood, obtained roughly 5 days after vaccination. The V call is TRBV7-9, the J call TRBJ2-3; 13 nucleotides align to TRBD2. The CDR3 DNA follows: TGTGCCAGCAGCTTTGGACTAGCGGGAGCAACAGATACGCAGTATTTT. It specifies CASSFGLAGATDTQYF.